Reported below is one T cell receptor (beta chain). Its specificity is unknown. The germline CDR1 and CDR2 sequences are SEHNR and FQNEAQ (reference sequence). V was pared by 2 bases and J by 0 bases, with 2 bases of the junction left unmatched. The CDR3 runs to 15 residues. The data were obtained in a study of T cell responses to AZD1222 COVID-19 vaccine. The study, taken as a whole, reports: Possibly, clonal diversity was underestimated; donors were largely white British and included more females. An increase in Spike-specific TCR breadth and depth was observed after two AZD1222 doses. Spike was spanned by vaccine-associated CD4 TCRs, which were dominant at 160-218 and 743-854.

Pooled samples include second doses given at about 4 or 12 weeks. Clones were sequenced by immunoSEQ multiplex PCR, and TCRdb holds only the in-frame ones, with some missing. The sample comprises some 200,000 clones, 85% to 95% of which are singletons, and 1% rests with the top ten. Sequenced material: peripheral blood, taken 28 days after the second AZD1222 dose. The V call is TRBV7-9, the J call TRBJ1-1; 8 nucleotides agree with TRBD1. The sequence was obtained from an adult who received the AZD1222 COVID-19 vaccine. The CDR3 sequence: CASSLFRGLNTEAFF. The DNA for the CDR3 is TGTGCCAGCAGCTTATTCAGGGGGCTGAACACTGAAGCTTTCTTT.